This T cell receptor beta chain was sequenced for a study of T cell responses to AZD1222 COVID-19 vaccine. Whole-study findings and limits: Regions left unmutated in variants are reportedly the target of nearly half of spike-specific TCRs.

CDR3 length: 15 residues. Trimming removed 2 bases from V and 6 bases from J; junction bases left unmatched: 5. Per the germline V gene, CDR1 is SGDLS and CDR2 is YYNGEE. Details on this clone: Its antigen is undetermined.

Measured with immunoSEQ multiplex PCR; TCRdb has only the in-frame clones, and not every one. Seen here are approximately 150,000 clones, 90% observed once, and the top ten hold approximately 3%. The source is an adult in good health. Sequences were derived from peripheral blood, sampled on day 0 of AZD1222 vaccination. The V and J genes are TRBV9 and TRBJ2-1; 10 bases align to TRBD1. The CDR3 spells CASSVSGTGVNEQFF. The CDR3 DNA sequence: TGTGCCAGCAGCGTCTCCGGGACAGGGGTCAATGAGCAGTTCTTC.